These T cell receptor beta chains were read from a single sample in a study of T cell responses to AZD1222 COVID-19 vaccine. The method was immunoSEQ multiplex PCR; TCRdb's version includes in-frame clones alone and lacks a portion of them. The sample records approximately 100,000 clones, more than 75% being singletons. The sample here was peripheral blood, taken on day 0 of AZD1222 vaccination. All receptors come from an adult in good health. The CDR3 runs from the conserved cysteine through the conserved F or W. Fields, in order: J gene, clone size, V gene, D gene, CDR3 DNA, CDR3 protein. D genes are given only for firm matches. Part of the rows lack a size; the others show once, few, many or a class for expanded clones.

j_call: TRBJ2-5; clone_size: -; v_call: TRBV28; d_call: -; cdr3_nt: TGTGCCAGCAGTTCCGTTGCTGCTGGGGGAGAGACCCAGTACTTC; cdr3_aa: CASSSVAAGGETQYF
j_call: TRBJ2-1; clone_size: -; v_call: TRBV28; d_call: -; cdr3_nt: TGTGCCAGCAGTTCCCCGGGGCCACATGGGCATGAGCAGTTCTTC; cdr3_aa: CASSSPGPHGHEQFF
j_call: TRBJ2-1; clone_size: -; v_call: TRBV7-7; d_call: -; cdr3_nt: TGTGCTAGCAGCCCCAGGGACAACAATGAGCAGTTCTTC; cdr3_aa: CASSPRDNNEQFF
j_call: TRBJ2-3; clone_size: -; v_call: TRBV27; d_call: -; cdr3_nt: TGTGCCAGCAGTGGGGGCAGGGGCACAGATACGCAGTATTTT; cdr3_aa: CASSGGRGTDTQYF
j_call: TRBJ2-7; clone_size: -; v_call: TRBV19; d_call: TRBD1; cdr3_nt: TGTGCCAGTAGCCGAACAGGGGGCGTTTACGAGCAGTACTTC; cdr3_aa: CASSRTGGVYEQYF
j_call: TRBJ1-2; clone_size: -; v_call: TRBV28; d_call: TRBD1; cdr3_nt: TGTGCCAGCAGTCCCCGGACAGGGGGCATCTATGGCTACACCTTC; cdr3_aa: CASSPRTGGIYGYTF
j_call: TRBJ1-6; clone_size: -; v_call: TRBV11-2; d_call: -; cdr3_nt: TGTGCCAGCAGCTTAGAGGGGGTTAGGTCACCCCTCCACTTT; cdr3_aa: CASSLEGVRSPLHF
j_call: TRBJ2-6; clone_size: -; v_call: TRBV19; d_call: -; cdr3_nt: TGTGCCAGTAGTTCTGACCGGGACTCTGGGGCCAACGTCCTGACTTTC; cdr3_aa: CASSSDRDSGANVLTF
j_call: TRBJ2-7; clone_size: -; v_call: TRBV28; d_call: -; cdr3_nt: TGTGCCAGCAGTTTGCCGGGGCGGGCCCTCTACGAGCAGTACTTC; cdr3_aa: CASSLPGRALYEQYF
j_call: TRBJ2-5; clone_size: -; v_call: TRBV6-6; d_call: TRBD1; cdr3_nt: TGTGCCAGCAGCCCGGGACAGGGTATGGCAGAGACCCAGTACTTC; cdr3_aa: CASSPGQGMAETQYF
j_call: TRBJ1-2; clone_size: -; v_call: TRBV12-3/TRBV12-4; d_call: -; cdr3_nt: TGTGCCAGCAGATTTTTGGGGGAAGGCTACACCTTC; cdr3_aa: CASRFLGEGYTF
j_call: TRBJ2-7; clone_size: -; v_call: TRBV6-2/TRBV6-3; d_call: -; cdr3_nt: TGTGCCAGCAGTACCGAGGGACTGAGCTCCTACGAGCAGTACTTC; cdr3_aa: CASSTEGLSSYEQYF
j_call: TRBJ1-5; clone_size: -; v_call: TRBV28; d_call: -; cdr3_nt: TGTGCCAGCAGTCAGTTTTCTAGGGTAGAAGGTCAGCCCCAGCATTTT; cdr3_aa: CASSQFSRVEGQPQHF
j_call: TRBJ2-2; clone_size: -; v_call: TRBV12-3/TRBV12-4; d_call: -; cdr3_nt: TGTGCCAGCAGCCAGACTAGTCCCGGGGAGCTGTTTTTT; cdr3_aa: CASSQTSPGELFF
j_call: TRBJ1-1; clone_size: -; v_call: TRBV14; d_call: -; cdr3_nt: TGTGCCAGCAGGCCCTTGCGAGAGAACACTGAAGCTTTCTTT; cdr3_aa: CASRPLRENTEAFF
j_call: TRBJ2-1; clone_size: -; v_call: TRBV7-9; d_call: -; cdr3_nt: TGTGCCAGCAGCTTTTCACAGGGAGGTGAGCAGTTCTTC; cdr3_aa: CASSFSQGGEQFF
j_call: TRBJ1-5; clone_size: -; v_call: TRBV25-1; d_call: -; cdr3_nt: TGTGCCAGCAGTGGAGGGGGGACCAATCAGCCCCAGCATTTT; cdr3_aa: CASSGGGTNQPQHF
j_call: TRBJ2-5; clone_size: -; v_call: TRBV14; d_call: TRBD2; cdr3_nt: TGTGCCAGCAGCCCTGACAGAGCGGGAGGGAGAGAGACCCAGTACTTC; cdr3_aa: CASSPDRAGGRETQYF
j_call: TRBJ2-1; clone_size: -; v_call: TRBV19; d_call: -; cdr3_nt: TGTGCCAGTAGTATCTACAATGAGCAGTTCTTC; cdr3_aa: CASSIYNEQFF
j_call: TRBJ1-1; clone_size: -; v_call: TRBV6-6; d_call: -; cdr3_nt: TGTGCCAGCAGTTACTCGGGGGCTACCACTGAAGCTTTCTTT; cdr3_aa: CASSYSGATTEAFF
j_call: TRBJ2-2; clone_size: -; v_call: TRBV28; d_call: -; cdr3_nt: TGTGCCAGCAGTTTGGGCGGGGCCCCCACCGGGGAGCTGTTTTTT; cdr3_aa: CASSLGGAPTGELFF
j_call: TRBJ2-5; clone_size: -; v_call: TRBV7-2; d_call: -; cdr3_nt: TGTGCCAGCAGCACGGGACTCGGGTCGGGGACCCAGTACTTC; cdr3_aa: CASSTGLGSGTQYF
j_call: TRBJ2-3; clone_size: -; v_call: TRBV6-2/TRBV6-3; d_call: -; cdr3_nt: TGTGCCAGCAGTTGGTCTCTGGGGAGCACAGATACGCAGTATTTT; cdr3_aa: CASSWSLGSTDTQYF
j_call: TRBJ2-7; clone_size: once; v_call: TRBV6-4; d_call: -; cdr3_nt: TGTGCCAGCAGTCGGGACCCCGGCTACGAGCAGTACTTC; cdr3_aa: CASSRDPGYEQYF
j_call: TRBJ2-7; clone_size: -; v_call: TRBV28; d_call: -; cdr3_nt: TGTGCCAGCAGGAGGACCGGCTCCTACGAGCAGTACTTC; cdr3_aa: CASRRTGSYEQYF
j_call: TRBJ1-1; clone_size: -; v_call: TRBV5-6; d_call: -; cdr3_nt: TGTGCCAGCAGCTTTGGGGGCACTGAAGCTTTCTTT; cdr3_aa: CASSFGGTEAFF
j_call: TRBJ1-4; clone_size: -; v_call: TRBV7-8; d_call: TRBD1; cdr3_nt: TGTGCCAGCAGCGCTCCCGGGACAGGGTATCGGGAAAAACTGTTTTTT; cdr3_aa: CASSAPGTGYREKLFF
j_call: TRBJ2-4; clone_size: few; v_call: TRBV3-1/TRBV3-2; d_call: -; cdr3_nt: TGTGCCAGCAGCCAACGGTCAGTTTCGCTCCAGTACTTC; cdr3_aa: CASSQRSVSLQYF
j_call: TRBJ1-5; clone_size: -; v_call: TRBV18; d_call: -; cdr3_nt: TGTGCCAGCTCACCATCCGGGGCGGATCAGCCCCAGCATTTT; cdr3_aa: CASSPSGADQPQHF
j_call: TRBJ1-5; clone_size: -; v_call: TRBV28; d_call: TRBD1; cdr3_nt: TGTGCCAGCAGCTCCGGGACAGGGGGCTCGGGTAGCAATCAGCCCCAGCATTTT; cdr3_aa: CASSSGTGGSGSNQPQHF
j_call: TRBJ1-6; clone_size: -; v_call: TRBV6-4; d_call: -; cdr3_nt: TGTGCCAGCAGTGCCGGGGGGGGTCAGTCCCTCCACTTT; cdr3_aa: CASSAGGGQSLHF
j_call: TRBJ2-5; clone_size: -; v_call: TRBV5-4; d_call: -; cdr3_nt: TGTGCCAGCAGCTCTAAAACTAGTCCGGAGACCCAGTACTTC; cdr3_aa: CASSSKTSPETQYF
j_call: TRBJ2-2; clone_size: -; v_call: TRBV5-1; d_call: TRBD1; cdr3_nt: TGCGCCAGCAGCTTGGGACAGGGCGGGGAGCTGTTTTTT; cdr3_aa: CASSLGQGGELFF
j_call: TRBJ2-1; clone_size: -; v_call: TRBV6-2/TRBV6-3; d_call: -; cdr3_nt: TGTGCCAGCAGTTCTGCGGCCGGCAGCTCCTACAATGAGCAGTTCTTC; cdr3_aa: CASSSAAGSSYNEQFF
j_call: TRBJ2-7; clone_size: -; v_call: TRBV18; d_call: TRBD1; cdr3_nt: TGTGCCAGCCGGACAGGGGACACCTACGAGCAGTACTTC; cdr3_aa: CASRTGDTYEQYF
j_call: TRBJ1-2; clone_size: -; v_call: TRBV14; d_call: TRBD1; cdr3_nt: TGTGCCAGCAGCCCCCCGGGACAGGGCATATATGGCTACACCTTC; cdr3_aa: CASSPPGQGIYGYTF
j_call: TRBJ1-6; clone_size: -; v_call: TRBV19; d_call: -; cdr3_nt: TGTGCCAGTAGTCCCCCCTCCGATCACTTT; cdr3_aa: CASSPPSDHF
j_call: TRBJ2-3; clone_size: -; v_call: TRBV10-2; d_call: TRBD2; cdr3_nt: TGCGCCAGCAGAAAGCGGGAGGGGACAGATACGCAGTATTTT; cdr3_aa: CASRKREGTDTQYF
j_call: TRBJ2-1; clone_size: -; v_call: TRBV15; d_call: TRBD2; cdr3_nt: TGTGCCACCAGCCGTAAAGCGGGAGCGATCTACAATGAGCAGTTCTTC; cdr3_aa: CATSRKAGAIYNEQFF
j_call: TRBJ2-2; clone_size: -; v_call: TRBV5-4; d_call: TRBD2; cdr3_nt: TGTGCCAGCAGCTTAGCGGGAGTAACCGGGGAGCTGTTTTTT; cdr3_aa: CASSLAGVTGELFF
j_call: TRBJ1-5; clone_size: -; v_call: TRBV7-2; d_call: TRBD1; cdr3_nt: TGTGCCAGCAGCGCACTCCCAGGGGGGAGGGGACAGCCCCAGCATTTT; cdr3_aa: CASSALPGGRGQPQHF
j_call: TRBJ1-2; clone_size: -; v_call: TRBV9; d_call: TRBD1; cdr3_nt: TGTGCCAGCAGCGCCCCCGGGACAGGGGTTTACTATGGCTACACCTTC; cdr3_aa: CASSAPGTGVYYGYTF
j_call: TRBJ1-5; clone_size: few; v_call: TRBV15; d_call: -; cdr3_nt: TGTGCCACCAGCAGAGATCTGGTTCTAGAGGGTTTAAGGCAGCCCCAGCATTTT; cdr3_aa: CATSRDLVLEGLRQPQHF
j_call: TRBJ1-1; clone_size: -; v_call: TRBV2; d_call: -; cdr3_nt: TGTGCCAGCAGTGAAGATCCGGGAACTGAAGCTTTCTTT; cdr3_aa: CASSEDPGTEAFF
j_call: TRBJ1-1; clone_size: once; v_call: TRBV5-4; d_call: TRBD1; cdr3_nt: TGTGCCAGCAGCCCAAACCCGGGACAGGGGAGGAACACTGAAGCTTTCTTT; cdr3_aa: CASSPNPGQGRNTEAFF
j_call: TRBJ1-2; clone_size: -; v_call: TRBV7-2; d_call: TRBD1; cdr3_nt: TGTGCCAGCCGGAAGACAGGGTCCAACTATGGCTACACCTTC; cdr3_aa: CASRKTGSNYGYTF
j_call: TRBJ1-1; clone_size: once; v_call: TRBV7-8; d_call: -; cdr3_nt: TGTGCCAGCAGCATAAAACAGGACACTGAAGCTTTCTTT; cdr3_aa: CASSIKQDTEAFF
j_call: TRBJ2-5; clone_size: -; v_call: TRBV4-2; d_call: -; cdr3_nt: TGTGCCAGCAGTAATCAGGGACCAGCGACCTTGACCCAGTACTTC; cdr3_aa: CASSNQGPATLTQYF
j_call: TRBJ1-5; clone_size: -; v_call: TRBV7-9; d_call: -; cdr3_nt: TGTGCCAGCAGCCAATATCCCCCCCCGCGGGGGAGGAGAGAGCCCCAGCATTTT; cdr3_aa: CASSQYPPPRGRREPQHF
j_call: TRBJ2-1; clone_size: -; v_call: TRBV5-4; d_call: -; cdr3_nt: TGTGCCAGCAGCCGGGGCCCCGGGGCCCTTGGAAATGAGCAGTTCTTC; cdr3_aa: CASSRGPGALGNEQFF
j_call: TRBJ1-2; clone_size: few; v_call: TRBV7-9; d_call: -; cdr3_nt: TGTGCCAGCAGCTCAACTTGGTTCGGCTACACCTTC; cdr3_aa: CASSSTWFGYTF
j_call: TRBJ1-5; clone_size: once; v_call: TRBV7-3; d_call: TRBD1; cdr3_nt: TGTGCCAGCAGCCCGGGACAGAATCAGCCCCAGCATTTT; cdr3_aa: CASSPGQNQPQHF
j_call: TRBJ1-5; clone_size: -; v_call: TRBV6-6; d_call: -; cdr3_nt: TGTGCCAGCCGACTCTGGGGCGATAGCAATCAGCCCCAGCATTTT; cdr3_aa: CASRLWGDSNQPQHF
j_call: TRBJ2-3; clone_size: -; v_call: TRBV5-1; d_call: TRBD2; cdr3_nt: TGCGCCAGCAGCTTGGTGGGCGGGGGAGATACGCAGTATTTT; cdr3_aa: CASSLVGGGDTQYF
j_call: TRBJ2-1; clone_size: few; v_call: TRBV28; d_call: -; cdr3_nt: TGTGCCAGCAGTATTACCAGGGGACGGGATGAGCAGTTCTTC; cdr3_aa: CASSITRGRDEQFF
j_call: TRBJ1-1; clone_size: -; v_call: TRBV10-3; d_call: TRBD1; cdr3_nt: TGTGCCATCAGAGGACAGGGTAGCCTTGACACTGAAGCTTTCTTT; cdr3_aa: CAIRGQGSLDTEAFF